This is a list of T cell receptor beta chains from one sample in a study of shared T cell receptors in the human thymus. The protocol was immunoSEQ multiplex PCR, while the TCRdb copy is restricted to in-frame clones and leaves out a portion. Counted here are about 380,000 clones, 85% to 95% occurring once; the ten biggest clones make up around 0.018%. The sequencing input was thymocytes. The receptors were sampled from a human donor. CDR3s include the opening cysteine and the closing phenylalanine or tryptophan. A D gene is named only where the DNA matches it firmly. The listing skips clone size in some rows; elsewhere it reads once, few, many or a size class.

V gene	D gene	clone size	J gene	CDR3 protein	CDR3 DNA
TRBV11-2	TRBD1	once	TRBJ1-2	CASSLREQGANYGYTF	TGTGCCAGCAGTTTACGAGAACAGGGGGCAAACTATGGCTACACCTTC
TRBV12-5	TRBD2	.	TRBJ2-5	CASGQGLAGVETQYF	TGTGCTAGTGGTCAGGGACTAGCGGGAGTGGAGACCCAGTACTTC
TRBV28	TRBD2	.	TRBJ2-5	CASSQGLLWWAQYF	TGTGCCAGCAGTCAGGGACTACTTTGGTGGGCCCAGTACTTC
TRBV5-1	TRBD2	.	TRBJ2-3	CASSHRWKREGRDTQYF	TGCGCCAGCAGTCACCGTTGGAAGCGGGAGGGCCGAGATACGCAGTATTTT
TRBV5-4	.	.	TRBJ2-7	CASSSPYFSTGGSSYEQYF	TGTGCCAGCAGCTCCCCCTACTTTTCGACAGGAGGATCCTCCTACGAGCAGTACTTC
TRBV7-2	.	.	TRBJ1-3	CASRRAPLPGPSGNTIYF	TGTGCCAGCAGGCGAGCGCCCTTGCCAGGGCCCTCTGGAAACACCATATATTTT
TRBV19	TRBD1	.	TRBJ1-5	CASSVGTGGQPQHF	TGTGCCAGTAGTGTTGGGACAGGCGGTCAGCCCCAGCATTTT
TRBV11-2	.	.	TRBJ2-1	CASSATGHAPPYNEQFF	TGTGCCAGCAGCGCCACGGGACACGCGCCTCCCTACAATGAGCAGTTCTTC
TRBV29-1	.	.	TRBJ2-3	CSVGHNSTDTQYF	TGCAGCGTTGGGCACAATAGCACAGATACGCAGTATTTT
TRBV14	.	.	TRBJ2-1	CASSQAAEVYNEQFF	TGTGCCAGCAGCCAAGCCGCGGAAGTCTACAATGAGCAGTTCTTC
TRBV4-2	.	.	TRBJ2-2	CASSQERVATGELFF	TGTGCCAGCAGCCAAGAGAGGGTAGCGACCGGGGAGCTGTTTTTT
TRBV27	.	.	TRBJ1-5	CASSLGQATNQPQHF	TGTGCCAGCAGTTTGGGGCAGGCCACAAATCAGCCCCAGCATTTT
TRBV29-1	.	once	TRBJ1-1	CSVLGRSNTEAFF	TGCAGCGTTTTGGGACGGTCGAACACTGAAGCTTTCTTT
TRBV15	TRBD2	.	TRBJ2-1	CATSTRGRFLSSYNEQFF	TGTGCCACCAGCACCCGCGGGAGGTTTTTAAGCTCCTACAATGAGCAGTTCTTC
TRBV18	.	few	TRBJ1-5	CASSPGDSNQPQHF	TGTGCCAGCTCACCGGGGGATAGCAATCAGCCCCAGCATTTT
TRBV29-1	.	.	TRBJ2-7	CSVEDYPGSSSYEQYF	TGCAGCGTTGAAGATTATCCGGGTAGCAGCTCCTACGAGCAGTACTTC
TRBV28	TRBD1	.	TRBJ2-7	CASSTGGEQYF	TGTGCCAGCAGTACAGGGGGCGAGCAGTACTTC
TRBV28	TRBD2	.	TRBJ2-3	CASSLTSGTDTQYF	TGTGCCAGCAGTTTGACTAGCGGCACAGATACGCAGTATTTT
TRBV5-1	TRBD1	.	TRBJ2-2	CASSFSPVTGGPGELFF	TGCGCCAGCAGCTTCTCACCCGTTACAGGGGGCCCCGGGGAGCTGTTTTTT
TRBV10-3	.	.	TRBJ1-1	CAISHTEAFF	TGTGCCATCTCCCACACTGAAGCTTTCTTT
TRBV4-2	.	.	TRBJ1-1	CASSQYLGSPEAFF	TGTGCCAGCAGCCAATACTTGGGGTCACCTGAAGCTTTCTTT
TRBV4-1	.	.	TRBJ1-4	CASSQVGEKLFF	TGCGCCAGCAGCCAAGTCGGTGAAAAACTGTTTTTT